A selection of T cell receptor beta chains follows, all from one sample in a study of T-cell memory formation after mild COVID-19. One entry per CDR3 protein results from TCRdb running MiXCR on the 5' RACE reads. The profile shows around 390,000 distinct CDR3 sequences, 15% to 20% of them singletons. The source material was PBMCs or a T cell subset sorted from them (not recorded which). These TCRs come from a man aged 18 to 30 who had mild COVID-19 (a few samples of this study predate the infection). Cell type and time point are not known. The CDR3 runs from the conserved cysteine through the conserved F or W. The D gene is left open where the match is weak. Some rows mark clone size as missing; the rest say once, few, many or name a class of expanded clone.

V gene	clone size	J gene	D gene	CDR3 DNA	CDR3 protein
TRBV20-1	few	TRBJ2-6	.	TGCAGTGCTTTCACAGGGCTCGGCTCTGGGGCCAACGTCCTGACTTTC	CSAFTGLGSGANVLTF
TRBV24-1	.	TRBJ1-2	.	TGTGCCACCAGTGATTCTGGGGGCTATGGCTACACCTTC	CATSDSGGYGYTF
TRBV9	few	TRBJ2-3	TRBD1	TGTGCCAGCAGCGTAGACGGGACAGGGCCCTGGGGGCAGTATTTT	CASSVDGTGPWGQYF
TRBV6-2/TRBV6-3	.	TRBJ1-2	TRBD1	TGTGCCAGCAACAAGGGGGCGGATGGCTACACCTTC	CASNKGADGYTF
TRBV12-3/TRBV12-4	.	TRBJ1-5	.	TGTGCCAGCAGTTTAGACGGCAGGGGCGTACTTTATAGCAATCAGCCCCAGCATTTT	CASSLDGRGVLYSNQPQHF
TRBV5-1	.	TRBJ1-5	.	TGCGCCAGCAGCCCGGGGCCAGGGAGCAATCAGCCCCAGCATTTT	CASSPGPGSNQPQHF
TRBV13	once	TRBJ1-3	.	TGTGCCAGCAGCTGGGACATATTTGACACCATATATTTT	CASSWDIFDTIYF
TRBV12-5	.	TRBJ2-7	.	TGTGCTAGTGGTTTGTCCAGCGAGCAGTACTTC	CASGLSSEQYF
TRBV4-1	few	TRBJ2-1	TRBD1	TGCGCCAGCAGCCAAGACAGGGGGCGTGAGCAGTTCTTC	CASSQDRGREQFF
TRBV24-1	few	TRBJ2-2	TRBD1	TGTGCCACCAGTGAGGGACAGGGAAACACCGGGGAGCTGTTTTTT	CATSEGQGNTGELFF
TRBV29-1	.	TRBJ2-3	.	TGCAGCCCAGTGGGGGTGGGGGCAGATACGCAGTATTTT	CSPVGVGADTQYF
TRBV7-9	.	TRBJ1-1	TRBD1	TGTGCCAGCAGCAGCACAGGGGACTGGGGAGCTTTCTTT	CASSSTGDWGAFF
TRBV29-1	few	TRBJ1-1	.	TGCAGCGTTGGCCCCCGGGGGAGGCAGATGAACACTGAAGCTTTCTTT	CSVGPRGRQMNTEAFF
TRBV6-5	.	TRBJ1-2	.	TGTGCCAGCAGGGCGACAGTACGCGGCTACACCTTC	CASRATVRGYTF
TRBV6-5	many	TRBJ1-6	.	TGTGCCAGCAGTTACCAGAGGAATTCACCCCTCCACTTT	CASSYQRNSPLHF
TRBV5-1	few	TRBJ2-1	.	TGCGCCAGCAGCTTGGCGGTAGGCAATGAGCAGTTCTTC	CASSLAVGNEQFF
TRBV15	.	TRBJ1-2	.	TGTGCCACCAGCAGAGCCGGGACCCCCGGGAATGGCTACACCTTC	CATSRAGTPGNGYTF
TRBV5-1	.	TRBJ2-7	TRBD2	TGCGCCAGCAGCTTGGGGTTTGCAGGGACTACGGAAGGTTCCTACGAGCAGTACTTC	CASSLGFAGTTEGSYEQYF
TRBV5-1	.	TRBJ2-3	TRBD2	TGCGCCAGCAGCCCGCGGGGGGGCCGAGATACGCAGTATTTT	CASSPRGGRDTQYF
TRBV7-2	few	TRBJ2-7	.	TGTGCCAGCAGCTTTTTCCAGGGAGATGGCGAGCAGTACTTC	CASSFFQGDGEQYF
TRBV10-3	.	TRBJ1-2	.	TGTGCCATCACCCAGGGTGACTATGGCTACACCTTC	CAITQGDYGYTF
TRBV6-2/TRBV6-3	.	TRBJ2-5	.	TGTGCCAGCAGTTACTCACAAGAGACCCAGTACTTC	CASSYSQETQYF
TRBV7-6	.	TRBJ2-1	.	TGTGCCAGCAGCTTATTGCGAGGGCTGCTCAATGAGCAGTTCTTC	CASSLLRGLLNEQFF
TRBV27	.	TRBJ2-3	TRBD2	TGTGCCAGCAGCTGGGGCTTAGCGGGGGGCTCGGTAGATACGCAGTATTTT	CASSWGLAGGSVDTQYF
TRBV6-5	.	TRBJ1-1	.	TGTGCCAGCAGTTACATTGGGAGTGAAGCTTTCTTT	CASSYIGSEAFF
TRBV3-1	few	TRBJ2-7	TRBD2	TGTGCCAGCAGCGAGACTAGGACTAGCCTTAACGAGCAGTACTTC	CASSETRTSLNEQYF
TRBV18	many	TRBJ1-6	.	TGTGCCAGCTCACCATCGGGAAATTCACCCCTCCACTTT	CASSPSGNSPLHF
TRBV12-3/TRBV12-4	many	TRBJ2-4	.	TGTGCCAGCAGTTTGGGCCTCGAGTATAACATTCAGTACTTC	CASSLGLEYNIQYF
TRBV4-2	many	TRBJ2-3	TRBD2	TGTGCCAGCAGCCAAGAGGGAGGGGCCCCCACAGATACGCAGTATTTT	CASSQEGGAPTDTQYF
TRBV9	.	TRBJ2-2	.	TGTGCCAGCAGCGTATGGGCAGCCAGCACCGGGGAGCTGTTTTTT	CASSVWAASTGELFF
TRBV5-4	.	TRBJ2-7	TRBD1	TGTGCCAGCAGCCCCGGACAGGCCGTGGGCTACGAGCAGTACTTC	CASSPGQAVGYEQYF
TRBV5-1	.	TRBJ2-2	.	TGCGCCAGCAGCTTGGTTTCCCAAGCGGCGAGGGCAGCCGGGGAGCTGTTTTTT	CASSLVSQAARAAGELFF
TRBV20-1	.	TRBJ2-1	TRBD2	TGCAGTACCCAGCGGACTAGCGGGGATAATGAGCAGTTCTTC	CSTQRTSGDNEQFF
TRBV29-1	few	TRBJ2-7	TRBD2	TGCAGCGTCGGCGGGCCGACTAGCGGGGGTCCCTCCTACGAGCAGTACTTC	CSVGGPTSGGPSYEQYF
TRBV9	many	TRBJ1-2	.	TGTGCCAGCAGTGACAACTATGGCTACACCTTC	CASSDNYGYTF
TRBV2	.	TRBJ2-7	.	TGTGCCAGTCTCCTCCCCGGGGGTAGGATCGAGCAGTACTTC	CASLLPGGRIEQYF
TRBV10-3	few	TRBJ2-3	.	TGTGCCATCAGTGAGTCGAATGGCAGGGGAAGCACAGATACGCAGTATTTT	CAISESNGRGSTDTQYF
TRBV4-3	.	TRBJ2-1	TRBD1	TGCGCCAGCAGCCCACGGGGACAGGGGTACAATGAGCAGTTCTTC	CASSPRGQGYNEQFF
TRBV9	many	TRBJ2-3	.	TGTGCCAGCAGCGTAGCTTATGGGTTTAGCACAGATACGCAGTATTTT	CASSVAYGFSTDTQYF
TRBV6-1	.	TRBJ2-3	.	TGTGCCAGCAGATACTGGACCGAGACAGATACGCAGTATTTT	CASRYWTETDTQYF
TRBV5-6	.	TRBJ2-2	.	TGTGCCAGCAGCTTGGCGACCCGGGAGCTGTTTTTT	CASSLATRELFF
TRBV7-3	.	TRBJ2-2	.	TGTGCCAGCAGCTTAGGACCAGTTTTGACCGGGGAGCTGTTTTTT	CASSLGPVLTGELFF
TRBV5-1	.	TRBJ1-1	.	TGCGCCAGCAGCCCCAGGCCGGACACTGAAGCTTTCTTT	CASSPRPDTEAFF